This T cell receptor beta chain was observed in a study of T cell responses to AZD1222 COVID-19 vaccine. Germline CDR1 reads SNHLY; CDR2 reads FYNNEI. Between the trimmed V and J ends, which lost 2 bases and 5 bases, there was a span of 13 bases. The CDR3 is 14 residues long. Sequenced by immunoSEQ multiplex PCR; TCRdb stores in-frame clones only, minus some. The data contain about 200,000 clones, 85% to 95% of them singletons. The sample in question was peripheral blood, obtained 28 days after the second dose of the MenACWY control vaccine. The TCR originated in an adult who received the MenACWY meningococcal vaccine as a control. This chain uses TRBV2 with TRBJ2-7; D perhaps matches TRBD2 (7 bases). The CDR3, as DNA: TGTGCCAGCAGTGAACTAGTAGGGGGGGACGAGCAGTACTTC. It yields the protein CASSELVGGDEQYF.